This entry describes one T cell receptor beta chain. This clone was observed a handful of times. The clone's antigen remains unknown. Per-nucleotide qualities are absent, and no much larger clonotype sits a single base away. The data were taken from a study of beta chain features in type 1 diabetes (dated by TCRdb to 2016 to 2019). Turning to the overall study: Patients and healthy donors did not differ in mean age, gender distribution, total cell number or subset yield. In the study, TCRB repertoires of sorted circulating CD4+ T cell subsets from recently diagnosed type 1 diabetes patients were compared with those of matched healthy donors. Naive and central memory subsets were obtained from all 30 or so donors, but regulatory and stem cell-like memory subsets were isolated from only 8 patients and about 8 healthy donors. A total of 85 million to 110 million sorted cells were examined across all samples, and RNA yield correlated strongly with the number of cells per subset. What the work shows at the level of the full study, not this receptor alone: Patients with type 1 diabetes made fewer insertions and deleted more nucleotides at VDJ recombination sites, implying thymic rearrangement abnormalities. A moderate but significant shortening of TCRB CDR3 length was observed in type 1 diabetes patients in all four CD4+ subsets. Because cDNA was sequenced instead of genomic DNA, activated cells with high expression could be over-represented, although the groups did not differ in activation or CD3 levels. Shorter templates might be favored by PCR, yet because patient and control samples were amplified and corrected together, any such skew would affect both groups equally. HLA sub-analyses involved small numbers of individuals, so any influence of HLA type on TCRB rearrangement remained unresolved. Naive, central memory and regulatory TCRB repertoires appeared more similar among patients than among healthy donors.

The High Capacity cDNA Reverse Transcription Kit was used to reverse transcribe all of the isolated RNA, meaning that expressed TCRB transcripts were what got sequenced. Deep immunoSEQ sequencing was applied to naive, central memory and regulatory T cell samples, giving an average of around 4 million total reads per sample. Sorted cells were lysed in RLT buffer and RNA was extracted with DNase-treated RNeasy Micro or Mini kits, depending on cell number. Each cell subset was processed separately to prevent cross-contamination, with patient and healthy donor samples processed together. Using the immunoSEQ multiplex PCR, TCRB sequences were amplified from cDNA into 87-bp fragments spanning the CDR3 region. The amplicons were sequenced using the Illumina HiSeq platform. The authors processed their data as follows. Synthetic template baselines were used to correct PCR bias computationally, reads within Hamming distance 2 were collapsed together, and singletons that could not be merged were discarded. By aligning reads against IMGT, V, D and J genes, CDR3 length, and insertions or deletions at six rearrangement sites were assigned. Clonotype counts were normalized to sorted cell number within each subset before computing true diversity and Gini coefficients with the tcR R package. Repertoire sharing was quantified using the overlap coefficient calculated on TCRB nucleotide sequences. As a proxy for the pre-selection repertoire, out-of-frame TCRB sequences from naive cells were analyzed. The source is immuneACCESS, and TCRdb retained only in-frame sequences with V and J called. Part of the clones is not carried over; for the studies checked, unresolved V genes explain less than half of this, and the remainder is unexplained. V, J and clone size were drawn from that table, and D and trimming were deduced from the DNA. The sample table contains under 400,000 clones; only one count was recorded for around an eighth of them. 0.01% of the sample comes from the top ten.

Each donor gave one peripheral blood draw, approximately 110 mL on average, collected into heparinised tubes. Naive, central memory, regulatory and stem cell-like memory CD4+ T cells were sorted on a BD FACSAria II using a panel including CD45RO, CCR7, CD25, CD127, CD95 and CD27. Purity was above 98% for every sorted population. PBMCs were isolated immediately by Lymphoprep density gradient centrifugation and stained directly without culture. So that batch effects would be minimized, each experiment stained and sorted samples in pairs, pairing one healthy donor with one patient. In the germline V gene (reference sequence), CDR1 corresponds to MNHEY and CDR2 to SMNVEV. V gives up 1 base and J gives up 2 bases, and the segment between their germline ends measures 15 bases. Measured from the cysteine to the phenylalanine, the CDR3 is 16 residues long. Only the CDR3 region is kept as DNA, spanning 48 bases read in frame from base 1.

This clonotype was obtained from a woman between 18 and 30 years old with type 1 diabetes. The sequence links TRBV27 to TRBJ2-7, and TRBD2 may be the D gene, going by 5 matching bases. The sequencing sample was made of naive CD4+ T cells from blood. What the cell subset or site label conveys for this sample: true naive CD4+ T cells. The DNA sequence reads TGTGCCAGCAGTTTATACGGGGTACTCCCGACCTACGAGCAGTACTTC. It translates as CASSLYGVLPTYEQYF.